These T cell receptor beta chains were read from a single sample in a study of early T cells in non-severe SARS-CoV-2 infection. TCRdb recomputed calls from the 5' RACE reads with MiXCR, one row per CDR3 protein. The repertoire holds roughly 20,000 distinct CDR3 sequences, with around 6.1% as singletons. Sequenced: whole blood. The receptors were gathered from an adult who was a healthcare worker with PCR-confirmed SARS-CoV-2 infection or an uninfected control (not recorded which). CDR3s include the opening cysteine and the closing phenylalanine or tryptophan. Fields, in order: CDR3 length, J gene, D gene, clone size, V gene, CDR3 DNA, CDR3 protein. A D gene is named only where the DNA matches it firmly. Clone size appears in some rows only: once, few, many, or a class for an expanded clone.

cdr3_length: 14
j_call: TRBJ1-1
d_call: .
clone_size: many
v_call: TRBV27
cdr3_nt: TGTGCCAGCAGTTTATGGTACTCGAACACTGAAGCTTTCTTT
cdr3_aa: CASSLWYSNTEAFF

cdr3_length: 15
j_call: TRBJ2-3
d_call: TRBD2
clone_size: many
v_call: TRBV10-3
cdr3_nt: TGTGCCATCGGGACTAGCGGGAGTCTTACAGATACGCAGTATTTT
cdr3_aa: CAIGTSGSLTDTQYF

cdr3_length: 10
j_call: TRBJ2-3
d_call: TRBD2
clone_size: many
v_call: TRBV20-1
cdr3_nt: TGCAGTGCACAGCTAGCGGGAGAGTATTTT
cdr3_aa: CSAQLAGEYF

cdr3_length: 16
j_call: TRBJ2-7
d_call: .
clone_size: many
v_call: TRBV4-2
cdr3_nt: TGTGCCAGCAGCCCTGGGGGGCAGAAGGCTATCTACGAGCAGTACTTC
cdr3_aa: CASSPGGQKAIYEQYF

cdr3_length: 11
j_call: TRBJ2-7
d_call: .
clone_size: many
v_call: TRBV12-3/TRBV12-4
cdr3_nt: TGTGCCAGCAGGACAGGCCTCGAGCAGTACTTC
cdr3_aa: CASRTGLEQYF

cdr3_length: 15
j_call: TRBJ2-7
d_call: .
clone_size: many
v_call: TRBV7-8
cdr3_nt: TGTGCCAGCAGCTTAGTCCCAGGGAGTTCCTACGAGCAGTACTTC
cdr3_aa: CASSLVPGSSYEQYF

cdr3_length: 15
j_call: TRBJ2-1
d_call: TRBD2
clone_size: many
v_call: TRBV30
cdr3_nt: TGTGCCTGGAGAGGGAGGGGAAGGCCCTACAATGAGCAGTTCTTC
cdr3_aa: CAWRGRGRPYNEQFF

cdr3_length: 11
j_call: TRBJ2-1
d_call: TRBD2
clone_size: many
v_call: TRBV30
cdr3_nt: TGTGCCTGGACCGGACTAGATGAGCAGTTCTTC
cdr3_aa: CAWTGLDEQFF

cdr3_length: 15
j_call: TRBJ2-2
d_call: TRBD2
clone_size: .
v_call: TRBV20-1
cdr3_nt: TGCAGTGCTCCTACTAGCGGGAAAGCCACCGGGGAGCTGTTTTTT
cdr3_aa: CSAPTSGKATGELFF

cdr3_length: 15
j_call: TRBJ2-5
d_call: .
clone_size: many
v_call: TRBV21-1
cdr3_nt: TGTGCCAGCAGCAACATTCGGACAGGGAAAGAGACCCAGTACTTC
cdr3_aa: CASSNIRTGKETQYF

cdr3_length: 15
j_call: TRBJ2-7
d_call: .
clone_size: few
v_call: TRBV10-3
cdr3_nt: TGTGCCATCAGTGAAGGGGTAGCCTTCTCCTACGAGCAGTACTTC
cdr3_aa: CAISEGVAFSYEQYF

cdr3_length: 14
j_call: TRBJ2-1
d_call: .
clone_size: many
v_call: TRBV5-1
cdr3_nt: TGCGCCAGCCGGAGGGAAAGCTCCTACAATGAGCAGTTCTTC
cdr3_aa: CASRRESSYNEQFF

cdr3_length: 13
j_call: TRBJ2-5
d_call: .
clone_size: medium-sized
v_call: TRBV27
cdr3_nt: TGTGCCAGCAGTTTTTTGGGACAAGAGACCCAGTACTTC
cdr3_aa: CASSFLGQETQYF

cdr3_length: 16
j_call: TRBJ2-5
d_call: TRBD1
clone_size: many
v_call: TRBV27
cdr3_nt: TGTGCCAGCAGTTTTCGACGGACAGGGGGCGAAGAGACCCAGTACTTC
cdr3_aa: CASSFRRTGGEETQYF

cdr3_length: 11
j_call: TRBJ2-7
d_call: .
clone_size: many
v_call: TRBV2
cdr3_nt: TGTGCCAGCAGGGGTGCCTACGAGCAGTACTTC
cdr3_aa: CASRGAYEQYF

cdr3_length: 15
j_call: TRBJ2-3
d_call: TRBD2
clone_size: many
v_call: TRBV24-1
cdr3_nt: TGTGCCAAGAGTAGCGGGCCAACTAGCACAGATACGCAGTATTTT
cdr3_aa: CAKSSGPTSTDTQYF

cdr3_length: 17
j_call: TRBJ2-1
d_call: TRBD2
clone_size: few
v_call: TRBV11-2
cdr3_nt: TGTGCCAGCAGCTCGGGACTAGCGGGTAGCTCCTACAATGAGCAGTTCTTC
cdr3_aa: CASSSGLAGSSYNEQFF

cdr3_length: 13
j_call: TRBJ2-7
d_call: TRBD1
clone_size: few
v_call: TRBV10-2
cdr3_nt: TGCGCCAGCAGGAAACAGGGGGACTACGAGCAGTACTTC
cdr3_aa: CASRKQGDYEQYF

cdr3_length: 17
j_call: TRBJ1-2
d_call: .
clone_size: medium-sized
v_call: TRBV4-1
cdr3_nt: TGCGCCAGCAGCCAAGGGAACCGGATCGGCACCATCTATGGCTACACCTTC
cdr3_aa: CASSQGNRIGTIYGYTF

cdr3_length: 19
j_call: TRBJ2-3
d_call: TRBD2
clone_size: .
v_call: TRBV7-8
cdr3_nt: TGTGCCAGCAGCTTAGCGTCAAGGAGGGGTACTAGCGGTGACAATACGCAGTATTTT
cdr3_aa: CASSLASRRGTSGDNTQYF

cdr3_length: 13
j_call: TRBJ2-7
d_call: .
clone_size: many
v_call: TRBV20-1
cdr3_nt: TGCAGTGCCGGAGGGACAGACATCTACGAGCAGTACTTC
cdr3_aa: CSAGGTDIYEQYF

cdr3_length: 15
j_call: TRBJ2-5
d_call: TRBD2
clone_size: many
v_call: TRBV5-4
cdr3_nt: TGTGCCAGCACCACCCGAGCGGGAGACCAAGAGACCCAGTACTTC
cdr3_aa: CASTTRAGDQETQYF

cdr3_length: 14
j_call: TRBJ2-3
d_call: TRBD2
clone_size: many
v_call: TRBV30
cdr3_nt: TGTGCCTGGGCGGGGACTAGCGGGAGGGATACGCAGTATTTT
cdr3_aa: CAWAGTSGRDTQYF

cdr3_length: 14
j_call: TRBJ1-1
d_call: .
clone_size: many
v_call: TRBV9
cdr3_nt: TGTGCCAGCAGCTTCATGGGGGGCCGATCTGAAGCTTTCTTT
cdr3_aa: CASSFMGGRSEAFF

cdr3_length: 16
j_call: TRBJ2-4
d_call: .
clone_size: many
v_call: TRBV6-1
cdr3_nt: TGTGCCAGCAGTGAAGAAATGACAGGAGCCAAAAACATTCAGTACTTC
cdr3_aa: CASSEEMTGAKNIQYF

cdr3_length: 15
j_call: TRBJ2-7
d_call: .
clone_size: .
v_call: TRBV4-2
cdr3_nt: TGTGCCAGCAGCCTCCAGGGGCAGGGGTCCTACGAGCAGTACTTC
cdr3_aa: CASSLQGQGSYEQYF

cdr3_length: 15
j_call: TRBJ1-1
d_call: .
clone_size: medium-sized
v_call: TRBV28
cdr3_nt: TGTGCCAGCAGTCTACTACAGGGAATGAACACTGAAGCTTTCTTT
cdr3_aa: CASSLLQGMNTEAFF

cdr3_length: 15
j_call: TRBJ1-4
d_call: TRBD1
clone_size: many
v_call: TRBV28
cdr3_nt: TGTGCCAGCAGCTCCCCTGGACAGGGGTATGAAAAACTGTTTTTT
cdr3_aa: CASSSPGQGYEKLFF

cdr3_length: 14
j_call: TRBJ2-5
d_call: .
clone_size: many
v_call: TRBV12-3/TRBV12-4
cdr3_nt: TGTGCCAGCAGTTCCTCGACGTACCAAGAGACCCAGTACTTC
cdr3_aa: CASSSSTYQETQYF

cdr3_length: 16
j_call: TRBJ2-6
d_call: .
clone_size: .
v_call: TRBV15
cdr3_nt: TGTGCCACCAGCAGAGAGGACAGCTCTGGGGCCAACGTCCTGACTTTC
cdr3_aa: CATSREDSSGANVLTF

cdr3_length: 19
j_call: TRBJ2-1
d_call: TRBD2
clone_size: many
v_call: TRBV5-1
cdr3_nt: TGCGCCAGCAGCTTGGCCGGGGGGAATAGCGGGAGCTCCTACAATGAGCAGTTCTTC
cdr3_aa: CASSLAGGNSGSSYNEQFF

cdr3_length: 21
j_call: TRBJ2-4
d_call: TRBD2
clone_size: many
v_call: TRBV13
cdr3_nt: TGTGCCAGCAGCATTACCAGCGGGAGGTCCCTCACTACGTTAGCCAAAAACATTCAGTACTTC
cdr3_aa: CASSITSGRSLTTLAKNIQYF

cdr3_length: 13
j_call: TRBJ2-7
d_call: TRBD2
clone_size: many
v_call: TRBV20-1
cdr3_nt: TGCAGTGCCGGTAGCGGGAGTGGGTACGAGCAGTACTTC
cdr3_aa: CSAGSGSGYEQYF

cdr3_length: 15
j_call: TRBJ1-2
d_call: .
clone_size: .
v_call: TRBV27
cdr3_nt: TGTGCCAGCAGTGCCGAGACAGGCGGTAACTATGGCTACACCTTC
cdr3_aa: CASSAETGGNYGYTF

cdr3_length: 13
j_call: TRBJ1-5
d_call: .
clone_size: many
v_call: TRBV28
cdr3_nt: TGTGCCAGCAGCCAGGGATTATCCCAGCCCCAGCATTTT
cdr3_aa: CASSQGLSQPQHF

cdr3_length: 18
j_call: TRBJ2-1
d_call: TRBD2
clone_size: many
v_call: TRBV11-2
cdr3_nt: TGTGCCAGCAGCCCGGGACTAGCGGAGGGAAGCTCCTACAATGAGCAGTTCTTC
cdr3_aa: CASSPGLAEGSSYNEQFF

cdr3_length: 9
j_call: TRBJ1-1
d_call: .
clone_size: .
v_call: TRBV29-1
cdr3_nt: TGCAGCGTTGACACTGAAGCTTTGTTT
cdr3_aa: CSVDTEALF

cdr3_length: 15
j_call: TRBJ2-5
d_call: .
clone_size: many
v_call: TRBV6-2/TRBV6-3
cdr3_nt: TGTGCCAGCAGTTCTCAGAGCCCGTACCAAGAGACCCAGTACTTC
cdr3_aa: CASSSQSPYQETQYF

cdr3_length: 18
j_call: TRBJ2-7
d_call: .
clone_size: medium-sized
v_call: TRBV20-1
cdr3_nt: TGCAGTGCTAGAGGATTTAGTCCCCGCGGGACAGATTCCTACGAGCAGTACTTC
cdr3_aa: CSARGFSPRGTDSYEQYF

cdr3_length: 15
j_call: TRBJ1-4
d_call: .
clone_size: few
v_call: TRBV9
cdr3_nt: TGTGCCAGCAGCGTAGCCAGGTCAACTAATGAAAAACTGTTTTTT
cdr3_aa: CASSVARSTNEKLFF

cdr3_length: 16
j_call: TRBJ2-1
d_call: TRBD2
clone_size: many
v_call: TRBV7-9
cdr3_nt: TGTGCCAGCAGCTTAGCGGTAGCGGGAGTTAACAATGAGCAGTTCTTC
cdr3_aa: CASSLAVAGVNNEQFF

cdr3_length: 14
j_call: TRBJ2-7
d_call: TRBD1
clone_size: many
v_call: TRBV25-1
cdr3_nt: TGTGCCAGCAGTGAAGGGACAGAGACTTACGAGCAGTACTTC
cdr3_aa: CASSEGTETYEQYF

cdr3_length: 15
j_call: TRBJ1-2
d_call: .
clone_size: many
v_call: TRBV9
cdr3_nt: TGTGCCAGCAGCGTCAGTTCAGGGCCCCTCTATGGCTACACCTTC
cdr3_aa: CASSVSSGPLYGYTF

cdr3_length: 13
j_call: TRBJ2-1
d_call: .
clone_size: many
v_call: TRBV2
cdr3_nt: TGTGCCAGCAGGCCGGGACTCCCTAATGAGCAGTTCTTC
cdr3_aa: CASRPGLPNEQFF

cdr3_length: 14
j_call: TRBJ2-1
d_call: TRBD1
clone_size: .
v_call: TRBV19
cdr3_nt: TGTGCCAGTAGTATACAGACAGGGACCAATGAGCAGTTCTTC
cdr3_aa: CASSIQTGTNEQFF

cdr3_length: 16
j_call: TRBJ2-3
d_call: .
clone_size: .
v_call: TRBV18
cdr3_nt: TGTGCCAGCTCACCACAGGGGTTCGATTTCACAGATACGCAGTATTTT
cdr3_aa: CASSPQGFDFTDTQYF

cdr3_length: 13
j_call: TRBJ1-4
d_call: .
clone_size: .
v_call: TRBV4-2
cdr3_nt: TGTGCCAGCAGCAAAGACGTCGCGACAGATTCGTTTTTT
cdr3_aa: CASSKDVATDSFF

cdr3_length: 15
j_call: TRBJ2-3
d_call: .
clone_size: .
v_call: TRBV11-2
cdr3_nt: TGTGCCAGCAGCTTAAACCCGGAATACACAGATACGCAGTATTTT
cdr3_aa: CASSLNPEYTDTQYF

cdr3_length: 12
j_call: TRBJ2-7
d_call: .
clone_size: many
v_call: TRBV20-1
cdr3_nt: TGCAGTGCCCCGGGTCCCTCCGAATGGCAGTACTTC
cdr3_aa: CSAPGPSEWQYF

cdr3_length: 12
j_call: TRBJ1-2
d_call: .
clone_size: many
v_call: TRBV6-1
cdr3_nt: TGTGCCAGCAGCCACCCCCTGTATGGCTACACCTTC
cdr3_aa: CASSHPLYGYTF

cdr3_length: 16
j_call: TRBJ2-7
d_call: TRBD2
clone_size: many
v_call: TRBV7-9
cdr3_nt: TGTGCCAGCAGCCGGGACGTTGGTAGCGGGATAGGGGAGCAGTACTTC
cdr3_aa: CASSRDVGSGIGEQYF

cdr3_length: 16
j_call: TRBJ2-7
d_call: .
clone_size: many
v_call: TRBV14
cdr3_nt: TGTGCCAGCAGCCAAGATTTGCGGGCCTCTTTCCACGAGCAGTACTTC
cdr3_aa: CASSQDLRASFHEQYF